This T cell receptor (beta chain) was obtained from a study of blood T cell repertoires in COVID-19. The CDR3 has 18 residues. J gave up 3 bases and V 2 bases, and 12 bases lay outside the gene matches. Germline CDR1 and CDR2: MNHEY and SVGEGT. Clones were read by immunoSEQ multiplex PCR, and TCRdb kept only the in-frame ones, dropping some. The sample lists approximately 210,000 clones; about 86% were seen once. The TCR originated in a man aged 18 to 30 with active or convalescent COVID-19. Sample: peripheral blood. J is TRBJ2-7 and V is TRBV6-2 or TRBV6-3, with 11 bases matching TRBD2. The CDR3 reads CASSYLPLAGVPYYEQYF. In DNA form, the CDR3 reads TGTGCCAGCAGTTACCTTCCACTAGCGGGAGTCCCTTACTACGAGCAGTACTTC.